This T cell receptor beta chain is drawn from a study of blood T cells in healthy people across ages. As to this clonotype: The antigen is undetermined. One end of the junction is discordant with germline, which a read error may explain.

The length of the CDR3 is 15 residues. The germline V gene encodes CDR1 SGHRS and CDR2 YFSETQ. Study results and limitations: Observed TCR beta diversity per million T cells went down as age went up. This fall followed a roughly linear course with age.

A second PCR of roughly 7 to 11 cycles used a sample-barcoded 5' primer and a J-beta primer mix. Through a template-switch adaptor with 12 random nucleotides, each cDNA molecule received a tag. TCRdb ran MiXCR on the 5' RACE reads and lists one entry per CDR3 protein. The data contain 700,000 or so distinct CDR3 sequences, approximately 21% of them singletons. The total RNA that was extracted per sample amounted to at least 5 micrograms. Sequencing was performed on blood. The rearrangement links TRBV5-1 to TRBJ1-1; D gene ambiguous. The clonotype comes from a man in his sixties or seventies in good health. This CDR3 reads CAGSLSTELNTEAFF. The CDR3 DNA reads TGCGCCGGCAGCCTAAGCACCGAGTTGAACACTGAAGCTTTCTTT. Complete variable domain (other parts from reference TRBV5-1 and TRBJ1-1): KAGVTQTPRYLIKTRGQQVTLSCSPISGHRSVSWYQQTPGQGLQFLFEYFSETQRNKGNFPGRFSGRQFSNSRSEMNVSTLELGDSALYLCAGSLSTELNTEAFFGQGTRLTVV.